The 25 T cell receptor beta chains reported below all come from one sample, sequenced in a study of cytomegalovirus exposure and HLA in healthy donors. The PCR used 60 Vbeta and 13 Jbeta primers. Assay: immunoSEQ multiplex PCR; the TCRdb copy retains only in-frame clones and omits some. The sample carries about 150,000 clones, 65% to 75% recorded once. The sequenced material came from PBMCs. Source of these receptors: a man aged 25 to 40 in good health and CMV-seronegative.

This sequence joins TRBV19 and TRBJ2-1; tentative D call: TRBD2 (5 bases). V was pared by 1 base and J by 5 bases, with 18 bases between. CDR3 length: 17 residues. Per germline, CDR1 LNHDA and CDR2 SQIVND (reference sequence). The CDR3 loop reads CASSIVGPGSRHNEQFF. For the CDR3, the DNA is TGTGCCAGTAGTATAGTAGGCCCGGGGAGCCGCCACAATGAGCAGTTCTTC.

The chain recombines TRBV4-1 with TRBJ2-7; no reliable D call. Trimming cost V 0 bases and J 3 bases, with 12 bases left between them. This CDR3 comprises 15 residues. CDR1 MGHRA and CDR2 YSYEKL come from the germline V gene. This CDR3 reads CASSQDPETYYEQYF. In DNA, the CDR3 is TGCGCCAGCAGCCAAGATCCGGAGACTTACTACGAGCAGTACTTC.

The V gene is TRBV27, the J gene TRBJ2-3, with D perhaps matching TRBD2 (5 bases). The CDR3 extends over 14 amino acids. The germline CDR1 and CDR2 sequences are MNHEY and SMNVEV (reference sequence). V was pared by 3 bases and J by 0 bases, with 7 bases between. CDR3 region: CASSFGVSTDTQYF. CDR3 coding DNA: TGTGCCAGCAGTTTCGGGGTTAGCACAGATACGCAGTATTTT.

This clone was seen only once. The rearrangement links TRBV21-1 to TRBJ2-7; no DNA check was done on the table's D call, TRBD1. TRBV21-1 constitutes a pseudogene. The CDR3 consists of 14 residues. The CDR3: CASSKTTGKNEQYF. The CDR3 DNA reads TGTGCCAGCAGCAAGACGACAGGGAAGAACGAGCAGTACTTC.

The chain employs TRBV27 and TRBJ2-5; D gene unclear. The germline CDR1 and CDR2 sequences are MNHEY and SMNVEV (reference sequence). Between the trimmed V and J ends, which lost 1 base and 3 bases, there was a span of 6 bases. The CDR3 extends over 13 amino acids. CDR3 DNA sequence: TGTGCCAGCAGTTTATGGCCAAAAGAGACCCAGTACTTC. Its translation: CASSLWPKETQYF.

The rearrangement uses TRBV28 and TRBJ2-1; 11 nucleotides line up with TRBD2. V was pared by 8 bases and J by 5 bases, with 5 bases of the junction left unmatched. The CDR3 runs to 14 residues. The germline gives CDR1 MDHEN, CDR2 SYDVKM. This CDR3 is CASATSGGNNEQFF. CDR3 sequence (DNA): TGTGCCAGCGCCACTAGCGGGGGTAACAATGAGCAGTTCTTC.

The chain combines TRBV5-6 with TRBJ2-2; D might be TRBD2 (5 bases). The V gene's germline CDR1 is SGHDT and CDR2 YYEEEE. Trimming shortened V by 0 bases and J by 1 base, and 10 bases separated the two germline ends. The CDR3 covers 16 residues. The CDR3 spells CASSLAGGRNTGELFF. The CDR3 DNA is TGTGCCAGCAGCTTGGCGGGCGGGCGGAACACCGGGGAGCTGTTTTTT.

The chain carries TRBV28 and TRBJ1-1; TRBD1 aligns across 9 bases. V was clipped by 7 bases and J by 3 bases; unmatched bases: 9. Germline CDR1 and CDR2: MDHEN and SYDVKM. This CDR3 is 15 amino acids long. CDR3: CASTTPGTGYTEAFF. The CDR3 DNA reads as TGTGCCAGCACCACCCCCGGGACAGGGTACACTGAAGCTTTCTTT.

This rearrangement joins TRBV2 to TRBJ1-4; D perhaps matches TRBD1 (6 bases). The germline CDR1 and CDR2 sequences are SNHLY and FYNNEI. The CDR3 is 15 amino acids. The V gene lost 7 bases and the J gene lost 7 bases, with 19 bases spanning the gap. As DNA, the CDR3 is TGTGCCAGCACCCTAAGAGGCAGGGGAAGTGAAAAACTGTTTTTT. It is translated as CASTLRGRGSEKLFF.

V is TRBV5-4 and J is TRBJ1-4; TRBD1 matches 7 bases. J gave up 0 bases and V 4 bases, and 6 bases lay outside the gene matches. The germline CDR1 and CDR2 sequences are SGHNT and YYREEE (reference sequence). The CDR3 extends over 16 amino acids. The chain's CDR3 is CASSPDRDPTNEKLFF. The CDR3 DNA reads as TGTGCCAGCAGCCCCGACAGGGACCCAACTAATGAAAAACTGTTTTTT.

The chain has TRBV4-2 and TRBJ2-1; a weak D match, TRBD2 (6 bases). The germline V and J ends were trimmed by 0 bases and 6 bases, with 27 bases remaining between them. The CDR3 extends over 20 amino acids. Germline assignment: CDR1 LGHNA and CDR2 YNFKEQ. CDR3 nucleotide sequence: TGTGCCAGCAGCCAAGATTTACCCCACGGAGGGCCACCGGTGGGCAATGAGCAGTTCTTC. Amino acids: CASSQDLPHGGPPVGNEQFF.

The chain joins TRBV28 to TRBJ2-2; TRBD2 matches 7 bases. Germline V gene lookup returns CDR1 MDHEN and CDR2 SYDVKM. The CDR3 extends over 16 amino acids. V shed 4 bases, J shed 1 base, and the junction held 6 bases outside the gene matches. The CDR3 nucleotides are TGTGCCAGCAGTTCCCCGGGAGGCCAGAACACCGGGGAGCTGTTTTTT. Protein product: CASSSPGGQNTGELFF.

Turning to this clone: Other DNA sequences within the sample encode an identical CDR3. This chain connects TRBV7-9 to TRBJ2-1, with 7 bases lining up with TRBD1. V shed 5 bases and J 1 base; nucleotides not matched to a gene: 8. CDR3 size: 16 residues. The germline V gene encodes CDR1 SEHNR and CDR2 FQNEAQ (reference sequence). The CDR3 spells CASSNLAGGSYNEQFF. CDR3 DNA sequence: TGTGCCAGCAGCAACCTAGCAGGGGGTTCCTACAATGAGCAGTTCTTC.

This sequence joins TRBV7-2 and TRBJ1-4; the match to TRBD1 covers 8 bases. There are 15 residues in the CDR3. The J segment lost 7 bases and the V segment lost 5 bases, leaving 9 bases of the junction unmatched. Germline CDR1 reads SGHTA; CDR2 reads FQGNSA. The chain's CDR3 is CASSPRTGRGEKLFF. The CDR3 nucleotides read TGTGCCAGCAGCCCTAGGACAGGGAGGGGTGAAAAACTGTTTTTT.

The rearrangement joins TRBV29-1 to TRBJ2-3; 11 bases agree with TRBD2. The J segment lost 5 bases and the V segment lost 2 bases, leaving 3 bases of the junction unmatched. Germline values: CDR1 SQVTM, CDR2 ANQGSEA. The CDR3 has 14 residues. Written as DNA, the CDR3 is TGCAGCGTTGAAACTAGCGGGGGTATAGATACGCAGTATTTT. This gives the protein CSVETSGGIDTQYF.

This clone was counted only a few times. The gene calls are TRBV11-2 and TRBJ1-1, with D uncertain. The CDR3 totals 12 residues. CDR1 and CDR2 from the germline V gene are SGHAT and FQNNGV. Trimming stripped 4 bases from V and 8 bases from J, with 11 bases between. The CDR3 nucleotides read TGTGCCAGCAGCTCATCCTCGACAGAAGCTTTCTTT. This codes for CASSSSSTEAFF. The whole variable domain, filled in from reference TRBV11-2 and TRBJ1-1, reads EAGVAQSPRYKIIEKRQSVAFWCNPISGHATLYWYQQILGQGPKLLIQFQNNGVVDDSQLPKDRFSAERLKGVDSTLKIQPAKLEDSAVYLCASSSSSTEAFFGQGTRLTVV.

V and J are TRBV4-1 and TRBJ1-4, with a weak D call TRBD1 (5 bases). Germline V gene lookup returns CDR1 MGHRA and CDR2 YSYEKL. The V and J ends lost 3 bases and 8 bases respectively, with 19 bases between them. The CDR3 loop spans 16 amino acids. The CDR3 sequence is CASSHAGQLGQEKLFF. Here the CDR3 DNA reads TGCGCCAGCAGCCACGCAGGGCAGTTAGGACAAGAAAAACTGTTTTTT.

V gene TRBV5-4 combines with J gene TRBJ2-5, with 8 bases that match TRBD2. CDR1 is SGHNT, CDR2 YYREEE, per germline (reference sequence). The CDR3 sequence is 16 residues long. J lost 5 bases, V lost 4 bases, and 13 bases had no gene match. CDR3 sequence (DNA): TGTGCCAGCAGCCCGGGGAGTAGCGGGGCGGGGGAGACCCAGTACTTC. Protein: CASSPGSSGAGETQYF.

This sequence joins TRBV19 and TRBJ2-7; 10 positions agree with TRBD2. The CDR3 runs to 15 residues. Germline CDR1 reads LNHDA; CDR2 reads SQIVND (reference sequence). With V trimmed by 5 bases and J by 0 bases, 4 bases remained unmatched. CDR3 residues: CASSSTSGISYEQYF. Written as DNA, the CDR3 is TGTGCCAGTAGTTCCACTAGCGGGATCTCCTACGAGCAGTACTTC.

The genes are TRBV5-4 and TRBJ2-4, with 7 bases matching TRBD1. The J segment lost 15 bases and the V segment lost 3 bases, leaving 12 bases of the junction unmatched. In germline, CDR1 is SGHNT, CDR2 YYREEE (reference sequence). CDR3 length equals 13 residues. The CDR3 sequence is CASSWAETGFMYF. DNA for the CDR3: TGTGCCAGCAGCTGGGCGGAGACAGGGTTCATGTACTTC.

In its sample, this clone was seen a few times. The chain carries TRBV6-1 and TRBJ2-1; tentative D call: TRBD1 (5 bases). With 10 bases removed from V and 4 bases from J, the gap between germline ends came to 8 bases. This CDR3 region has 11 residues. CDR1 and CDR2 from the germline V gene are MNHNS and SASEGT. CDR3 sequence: CAIDSYNEQFF. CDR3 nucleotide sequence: TGTGCCATTGACAGTTACAATGAGCAGTTCTTC.

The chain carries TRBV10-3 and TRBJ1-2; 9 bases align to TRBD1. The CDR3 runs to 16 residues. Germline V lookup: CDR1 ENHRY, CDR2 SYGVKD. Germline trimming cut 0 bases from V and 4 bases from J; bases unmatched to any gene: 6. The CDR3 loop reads CAISESGTGRAYGYTF. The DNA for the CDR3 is TGTGCCATCAGTGAGTCGGGGACAGGGAGAGCCTATGGCTACACCTTC.

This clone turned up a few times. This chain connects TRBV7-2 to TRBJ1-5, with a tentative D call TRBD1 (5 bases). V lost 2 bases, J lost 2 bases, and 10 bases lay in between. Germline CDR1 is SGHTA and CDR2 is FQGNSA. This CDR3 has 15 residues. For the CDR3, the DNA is TGTGCCAGCAGCTTAAGTGGAGGGGGCAATCAGCCCCAGCATTTT. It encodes CASSLSGGGNQPQHF.

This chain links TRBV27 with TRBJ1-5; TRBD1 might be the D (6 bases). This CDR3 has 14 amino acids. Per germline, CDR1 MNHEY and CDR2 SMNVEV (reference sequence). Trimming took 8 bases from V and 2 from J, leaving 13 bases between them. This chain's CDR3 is CASCRSGGNQPQHF. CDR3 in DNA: TGTGCCAGCTGTCGTTCAGGGGGCAATCAGCCCCAGCATTTT.

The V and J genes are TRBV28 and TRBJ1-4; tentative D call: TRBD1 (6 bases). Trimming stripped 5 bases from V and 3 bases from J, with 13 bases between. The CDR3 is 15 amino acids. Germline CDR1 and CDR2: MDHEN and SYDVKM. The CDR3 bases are TGTGCCAGCAGTACCACAGGGCTAGCTAATGAAAAACTGTTTTTT. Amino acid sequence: CASSTTGLANEKLFF.